One and the same sample provided the 12 T cell receptor beta chains below, sequenced in a study of control samples from healthy donors and cancer patients. Generated by immunoSEQ multiplex PCR, the TCRdb table keeps only in-frame clones and is missing some. The top ten clones hold 1.6% of a sample with about 34,000 clones, 85% to 90% of them seen once. Sequenced material: PBMCs. All receptors come from a woman in her 40s with lung cancer.

The chain carries TRBV24-1 and TRBJ1-5; D uncertain. In germline, CDR1 is KGHDR, CDR2 SFDVKD. CDR3 length: 15 amino acids. Trimming pared 3 bases from V and 5 bases from J, leaving 13 bases between. CDR3 in amino acids: CATSDRGRTDQPQHF. The CDR3 nucleotides are TGTGCCACCAGTGATCGTGGGAGGACTGATCAGCCCCAGCATTTT.

The gene calls are TRBV25-1 and TRBJ1-3, with a tentative D call TRBD1 (6 bases). V gave up 3 bases and J gave up 2 bases, with 20 bases separating them. In germline, CDR1 is MGHDK, CDR2 SYGVNS. This CDR3 is built from 18 residues. The CDR3, as DNA: TGTGCCAGCAGTGACCCTCATCGAGGGGGGGCGGCTGGAAACACCATATATTTT. Encoded protein: CASSDPHRGGAAGNTIYF.

This chain connects TRBV27 to TRBJ2-7, with a possible D match to TRBD1 (6 bases). Trimming pared 10 bases from V and 6 bases from J, leaving 19 bases between. The CDR3 is made up of 13 amino acids. Germline CDR1 is MNHEY and CDR2 is SMNVEV (reference sequence). The CDR3 loop is CATGAPGLAEQYF. CDR3 DNA: TGTGCCACAGGGGCGCCCGGGTTAGCCGAGCAGTACTTC.

The chain's CDR3 is CASSLATGTYEQYF. The CDR3 nucleotides are TGTGCCAGCAGCTTGGCGACAGGGACCTACGAGCAGTACTTC. The chain carries TRBV7-9 and TRBJ2-7; the match to TRBD1 covers 7 bases. The V and J ends lost 3 bases and 2 bases, in that order; junction bases with no gene match: 4. Germline V gives CDR1 SEHNR, CDR2 FQNEAQ (reference sequence). The CDR3 runs to 14 residues. Full variable domain (remainder filled in from reference TRBV7-9 and TRBJ2-7): DTGVSQNPRHKITKRGQNVTFRCDPISEHNRLYWYRQTLGQGPEFLTYFQNEAQLEKSRLLSDRFSAERPKGSFSTLEIQRTEQGDSAMYLCASSLATGTYEQYFGPGTRLTVT.

V is TRBV7-9 and J is TRBJ2-5; a possible D gene is TRBD1 (5 bases). V lost 5 bases to trimming and J lost 2 bases, with 9 bases between them. There are 13 residues in the CDR3. The germline V gene encodes CDR1 SEHNR and CDR2 FQNEAQ (reference sequence). CDR3 amino acids: CASSPGNQETQYF. The CDR3 DNA follows: TGTGCCAGCAGCCCAGGGAATCAAGAGACCCAGTACTTC.

DNA of the CDR3: TGTGCCACCAGTGCCACCAATTCCCTAGATGAAGCTTTCTTT. Translation gives CATSATNSLDEAFF. The chain combines TRBV24-1 with TRBJ1-1; D unresolved. CDR3 length: 14 amino acids. Germline V gene sequence: CDR1 KGHDR, CDR2 SFDVKD. Trimming shortened V by 5 bases and J by 7 bases, and 16 bases separated the two germline ends.

The rearrangement links TRBV6-2 or TRBV6-3 to TRBJ1-2; weak D call: TRBD1 (6 bases). The CDR3 totals 17 residues. V was shortened by 2 bases and J by 6 bases, with 22 bases between the two germline ends. Germline V gene lookup returns CDR1 MNHEY and CDR2 SVGEGT. The CDR3 DNA reads as TGTGCCAGCAGTTACGCCACTATAGGGGGGATGAAGGATGGCTACACCTTC. This translates into CASSYATIGGMKDGYTF.

CDR3 in DNA: TGTGCCAGCAGCTTCGAGGGTCGGGACAGGGGGACCTACGAGCAGTACTTC. Protein: CASSFEGRDRGTYEQYF. The genes are TRBV11-3 and TRBJ2-7; TRBD1 agrees at 11 bases. The CDR3 length is 17 residues. The V gene end was trimmed by 3 bases and the J gene end by 2 bases; junction bases not matched to a gene: 9. Germline V gene lookup returns CDR1 SGHNT and CDR2 YENEEA. The whole variable domain, filled in from reference TRBV11-3 and TRBJ2-7, reads EAGVVQSPRYKIIEKKQPVAFWCNPISGHNTLYWYLQNLGQGPELLIRYENEEAVDDSQLPKDRFSAERLKGVDSTLKIQPAELGDSAVYLCASSFEGRDRGTYEQYFGPGTRLTVT.

Written as DNA, the CDR3 is TGTGCCAGTACTCTGGGCAGGGGGCTAGTAAGTGGCTACACCTTC. This translates into CASTLGRGLVSGYTF. The genes are TRBV19 and TRBJ1-2; 8 bases map to TRBD1. The V segment lost 7 bases and the J segment 7 bases; nucleotides outside the gene matches: 14. CDR3 length equals 15 residues. Germline CDR1 LNHDA, CDR2 SQIVND (reference sequence).

This sequence joins TRBV27 and TRBJ1-4; the D is unclear. This CDR3 spans 14 amino acids. Looked up from germline, CDR1 is MNHEY and CDR2 is SMNVEV (reference sequence). V lost 2 bases and J 3 bases, leaving 7 bases between the germline ends. CDR3 coding DNA: TGTGCCAGCAGTTTAGGGTGGGCTAATGAAAAACTGTTTTTT. Translating it yields CASSLGWANEKLFF.

The V and J genes are TRBV19 and TRBJ2-7, with D unresolved. Germline V gene data show CDR1 as LNHDA and CDR2 as SQIVND (reference sequence). CDR3 size: 11 residues. V was pared by 1 base and J by 6 bases, with 4 bases between. The CDR3 DNA sequence: TGTGCCAGTAGTATAGCAGGCGAGCAGTACTTC. The encoded protein is CASSIAGEQYF.

The chain combines TRBV19 with TRBJ2-7, with D possibly being TRBD1 (6 bases). Trimming cost V 10 bases and J 3 bases, with 16 bases left between them. Germline V lookup: CDR1 LNHDA, CDR2 SQIVND (reference sequence). CDR3 length: 13 residues. The chain's CDR3 is CATSTGILYEQYF. The CDR3 coding sequence is TGTGCCACCTCCACAGGGATCCTCTACGAGCAGTACTTC.